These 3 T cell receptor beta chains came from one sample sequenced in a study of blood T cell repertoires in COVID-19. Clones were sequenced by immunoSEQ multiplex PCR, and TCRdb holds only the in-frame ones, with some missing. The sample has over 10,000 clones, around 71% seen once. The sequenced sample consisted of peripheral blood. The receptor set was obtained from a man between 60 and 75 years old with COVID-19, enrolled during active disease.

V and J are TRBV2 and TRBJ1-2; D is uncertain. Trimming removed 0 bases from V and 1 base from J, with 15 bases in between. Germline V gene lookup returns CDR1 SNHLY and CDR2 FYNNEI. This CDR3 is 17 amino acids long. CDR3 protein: CASSEALRLGVNYGYTF. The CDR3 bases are TGTGCCAGCAGTGAAGCGCTTCGACTCGGGGTTAACTATGGCTACACCTTC. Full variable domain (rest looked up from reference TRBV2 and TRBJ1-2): EPEVTQTPSHQVTQMGQEVILRCVPISNHLYFYWYRQILGQKVEFLVSFYNNEISEKSEIFDDQFSVERPDGSNFTLKIRSTKLEDSAMYFCASSEALRLGVNYGYTFGSGTRLTVV.

As DNA, the CDR3 is TGTGCCAGCAGTTTCGGAGGGTTCGCTGAAGCTTTCTTT. It is translated as CASSFGGFAEAFF. This chain connects TRBV27 to TRBJ1-1; D call uncertain. This CDR3 is built from 13 residues. Trimming left V 3 bases short and J 6 bases short, with 11 bases between. Germline values: CDR1 MNHEY, CDR2 SMNVEV (reference sequence).

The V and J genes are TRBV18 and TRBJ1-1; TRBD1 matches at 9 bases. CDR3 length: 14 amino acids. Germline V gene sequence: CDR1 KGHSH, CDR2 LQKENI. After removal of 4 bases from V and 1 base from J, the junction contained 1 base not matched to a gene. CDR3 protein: CASSQDRGNTEAFF. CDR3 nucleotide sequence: TGTGCCAGCTCACAGGACAGGGGGAACACTGAAGCTTTCTTT.